These 3 T cell receptor beta chains share one sample of origin, sequenced in a study of cytomegalovirus exposure and HLA in healthy donors. The study ran its PCR with 60 Vbeta and 13 Jbeta primers. The protocol was immunoSEQ multiplex PCR, while the TCRdb copy is restricted to in-frame clones and leaves out a portion. The sample data list about 160,000 clones. Sample: PBMCs. Every receptor here comes from a man aged 25-45 years in good health and CMV-seronegative.

The chain has TRBV5-1 and TRBJ2-2; 7 bases align to TRBD2. The junction had 6 bases not matched to a gene; V was cut back by 4 bases and J by 0 bases. The germline gives CDR1 SGHRS, CDR2 YFSETQ. This CDR3 region has 16 residues. Written as DNA, the CDR3 is TGCGCCAGCAGCGCCGAGAGCGGGGCGAACACCGGGGAGCTGTTTTTT. Translating it yields CASSAESGANTGELFF.

The chain has TRBV11-3 and TRBJ2-7; perhaps TRBD2 as D (6 bases). The CDR3 loop spans 13 amino acids. V lost 4 bases and J 6 bases, leaving 13 bases between the germline ends. Germline V gives CDR1 SGHNT, CDR2 YENEEA. CDR3 sequence (DNA): TGTGCCAGCAGCTCGACCGGGGAGGCCGAGCAGTACTTC. Its translation: CASSSTGEAEQYF.

The chain joins TRBV9 to TRBJ2-7; 9 nucleotides line up with TRBD1. Trimming cost V 4 bases and J 3 bases; bases outside gene matches: 5. The CDR3 sequence is 14 residues long. The germline V gene has CDR1 SGDLS and CDR2 YYNGEE. The CDR3 bases are TGTGCCAGCAGCCTAAGGGACAGGGACTACGAGCAGTACTTC. Translated, it gives CASSLRDRDYEQYF.